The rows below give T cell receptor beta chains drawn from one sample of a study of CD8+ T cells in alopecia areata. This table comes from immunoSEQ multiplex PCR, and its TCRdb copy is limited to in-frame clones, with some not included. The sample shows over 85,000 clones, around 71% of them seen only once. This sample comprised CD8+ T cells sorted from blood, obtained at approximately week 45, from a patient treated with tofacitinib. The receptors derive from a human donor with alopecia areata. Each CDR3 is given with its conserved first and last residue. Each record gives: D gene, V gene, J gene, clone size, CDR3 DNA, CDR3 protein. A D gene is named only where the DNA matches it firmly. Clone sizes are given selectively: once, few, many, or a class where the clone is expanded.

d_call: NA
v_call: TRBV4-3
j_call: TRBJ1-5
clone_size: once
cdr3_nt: TGCGCCAGCAGCCTCACTAAGGGTCAGCCCCAGCATTTT
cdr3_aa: CASSLTKGQPQHF

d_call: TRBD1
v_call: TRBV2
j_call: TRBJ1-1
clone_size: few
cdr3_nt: TGTGCCAGCAAAGGGACAGGGTTAAACACTGAAGCTTTCTTT
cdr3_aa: CASKGTGLNTEAFF

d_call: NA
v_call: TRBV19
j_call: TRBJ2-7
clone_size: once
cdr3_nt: TGTGCCAGTAGTATTGACAGCGAGCTCGAGCAGTACTTC
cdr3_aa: CASSIDSELEQYF

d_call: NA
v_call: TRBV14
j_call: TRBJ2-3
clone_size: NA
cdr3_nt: TGTGCCAGCAGCCCTAGACGTGATACGCAGTATTTT
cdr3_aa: CASSPRRDTQYF

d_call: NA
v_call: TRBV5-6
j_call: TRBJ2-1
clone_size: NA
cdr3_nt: TGTGCCAGCAGCTTGGGCCTATACAATGAGCAGTTCTTC
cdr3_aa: CASSLGLYNEQFF

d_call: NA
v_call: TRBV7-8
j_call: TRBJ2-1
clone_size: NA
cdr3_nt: TGTGCCAGCAGCTTAGATGAGCAGTTCTTC
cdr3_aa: CASSLDEQFF

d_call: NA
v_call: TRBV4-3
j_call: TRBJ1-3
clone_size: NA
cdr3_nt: TGCGCCAGCAGCCAAGATCGGGTTGCAAACACCATATATTTT
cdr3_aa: CASSQDRVANTIYF

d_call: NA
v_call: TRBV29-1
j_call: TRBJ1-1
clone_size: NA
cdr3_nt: TGCAGCGGTGGAGGCAGCACTGAAGCTTTCTTT
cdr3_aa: CSGGGSTEAFF

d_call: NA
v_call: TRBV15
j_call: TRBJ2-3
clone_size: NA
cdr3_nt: TGTGCCACCGGGGAGGGGGACGGCACAGATACGCAGTATTTT
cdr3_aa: CATGEGDGTDTQYF

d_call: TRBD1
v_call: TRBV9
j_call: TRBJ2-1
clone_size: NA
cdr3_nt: TGTGCCAGCAGCGGACAGGGGAGGAATGAGCAGTTCTTC
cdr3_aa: CASSGQGRNEQFF

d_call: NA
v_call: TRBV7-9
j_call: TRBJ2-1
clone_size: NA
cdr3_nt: TGTGCCAGCAGCTTAGGGACACGAGAGCAGTTCTTC
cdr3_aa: CASSLGTREQFF

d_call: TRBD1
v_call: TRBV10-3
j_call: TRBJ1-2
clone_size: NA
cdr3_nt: TGTGCCATCAGTGAGTCAGTCGACAGGGCCGTGAGCGGCTACACCTTC
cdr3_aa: CAISESVDRAVSGYTF

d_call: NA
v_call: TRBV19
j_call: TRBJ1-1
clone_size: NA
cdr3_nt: TGTGCCAGTAGAAATGAAGGGCCGGGAGCTTTCTTT
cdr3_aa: CASRNEGPGAFF

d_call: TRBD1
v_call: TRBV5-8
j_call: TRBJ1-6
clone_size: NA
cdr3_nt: TGTGCCAGCAGCCCCGGACAGGGATATTCACCCCTCCACTTT
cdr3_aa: CASSPGQGYSPLHF

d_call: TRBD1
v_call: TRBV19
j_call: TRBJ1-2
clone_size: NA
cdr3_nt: TGTGCCAGTAGTATCCCGGACAGGGCAAGACCGCGCTATGGCTACACCTTC
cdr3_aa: CASSIPDRARPRYGYTF

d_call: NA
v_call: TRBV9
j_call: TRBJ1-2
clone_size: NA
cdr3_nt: TGTGCCAGCAGCGTCAACGACAGACTCCACGAGTACTATGGCTACACCTTC
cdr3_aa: CASSVNDRLHEYYGYTF

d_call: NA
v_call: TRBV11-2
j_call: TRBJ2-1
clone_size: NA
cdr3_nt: TGTGCCAGCAGCGTCGGACGGTACAATGAGCAGTTCTTC
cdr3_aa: CASSVGRYNEQFF

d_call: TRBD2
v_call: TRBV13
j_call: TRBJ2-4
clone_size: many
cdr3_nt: TGTGCCAGCAGCTTAGGCCCCAGCGGGGGGCCCCAAAACATTCAGTACTTC
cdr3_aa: CASSLGPSGGPQNIQYF

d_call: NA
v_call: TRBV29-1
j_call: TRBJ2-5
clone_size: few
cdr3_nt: TGCAGCTTTGCCCGGGGGGCAAGAGAGACCCAGTACTTC
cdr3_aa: CSFARGARETQYF

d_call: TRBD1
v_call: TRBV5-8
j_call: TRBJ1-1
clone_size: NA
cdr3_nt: TGTGCCAGCAGCTCCACCGGGACAGGGAACACTGAAGCTTTCTTT
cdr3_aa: CASSSTGTGNTEAFF

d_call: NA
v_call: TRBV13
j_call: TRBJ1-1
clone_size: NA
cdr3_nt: TGTGCCAGCAGCGCAGCTACAACTGAAGCTTTCTTT
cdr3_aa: CASSAATTEAFF

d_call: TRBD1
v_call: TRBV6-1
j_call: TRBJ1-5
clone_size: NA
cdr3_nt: TGTGCCAGCAGTGAATGGGGGACAGGGGCACAGCCCCAGCATTTT
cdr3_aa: CASSEWGTGAQPQHF

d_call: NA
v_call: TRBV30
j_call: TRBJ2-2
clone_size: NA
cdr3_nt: TGTGCCTGGAGGATAAGGACCGGGGAGCTGTTTTTT
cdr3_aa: CAWRIRTGELFF

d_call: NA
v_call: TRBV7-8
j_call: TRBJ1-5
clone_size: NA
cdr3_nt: TGTGCCAGCAGCTTAGGGGGCCGGGGATCGAGCAATCAGCCCCAGCATTTT
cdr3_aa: CASSLGGRGSSNQPQHF

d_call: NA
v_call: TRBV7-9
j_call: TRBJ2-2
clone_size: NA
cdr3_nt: TGTGCCAGCAGCTTAACGATAGCCTACCTTAACACCGGGGAGCTGTTTTTT
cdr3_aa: CASSLTIAYLNTGELFF

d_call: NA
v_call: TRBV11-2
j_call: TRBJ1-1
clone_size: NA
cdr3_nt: TGTGCCAGCAGCTCATCACCTACTGGGGCTTTCTTT
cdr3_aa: CASSSSPTGAFF

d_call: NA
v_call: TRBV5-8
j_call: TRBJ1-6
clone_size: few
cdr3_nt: TGTGCCAGCAGCTCAGATTCACCCCTCCACTTT
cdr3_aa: CASSSDSPLHF

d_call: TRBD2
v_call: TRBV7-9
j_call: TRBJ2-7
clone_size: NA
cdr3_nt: TGTGCCAGCAGCCCAACAAGCGGGGCTGGCGAGCAGTACTTC
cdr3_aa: CASSPTSGAGEQYF

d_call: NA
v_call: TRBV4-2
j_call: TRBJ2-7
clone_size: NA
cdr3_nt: TGTGCCAGCAGCCAAGAGTTGTCCGGCAAGGGCTACGAGCAGTACTTC
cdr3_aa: CASSQELSGKGYEQYF

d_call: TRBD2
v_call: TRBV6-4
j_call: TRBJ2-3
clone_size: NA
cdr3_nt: TGTGCCAGCAGTACCTACTTTCTCGGGACTACCACCCGCACAGATACGCAGTATTTT
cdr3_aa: CASSTYFLGTTTRTDTQYF